The text below deals with one TCR beta chain. In the authors' workflow: Amplification from reference gene primers served as the basis for estimated nucleated cell counts. Data came from immunoSEQ multiplex PCR; TCRdb stores just in-frame clones and leaves some out. V, J and clone size derive from that table, while D and trimming were established from the DNA sequence. The data hold about 190,000 clones, with approximately 79% observed a single time. The data originate from a study of blood T cell repertoires in COVID-19. Study in general: Spain, Italy and the United States supplied samples that represented acute and convalescent COVID-19. From T cells, B-cell-depleted T cells, or PBMCs came the material, which was cDNA or gDNA.

The V segment lost 7 bases and the J segment 1 base; nucleotides outside the gene matches: 13. Germline-derived CDR1 and CDR2 are LNHDA and SQIVND (reference sequence). The CDR3 sequence is 18 residues long. The source material was peripheral blood. The TCR was taken from a man aged 45 to 65 who had recovered from COVID-19. The chain joins TRBV19 to TRBJ1-6; TRBD1 matches at 7 bases. The CDR3 DNA reads TGTGCCAGTACTATTGGGACAGCAAACAGTTCCTATAATTCACCCCTCCACTTT. This translates into CASTIGTANSSYNSPLHF.